This T cell receptor beta chain was recorded in a study of T cells in women clearing cervical HPV infection. Turning to this clone: Its antigen is not identified. The sequenced fragment ends 3 residues before the CDR3 boundary, so the rest is inferred from the germline J gene.

This CDR3 has 13 amino acids. Germline V lookup: CDR1 SEHNR, CDR2 FQNEAQ (reference sequence). Sequencing used immunoSEQ multiplex PCR; TCRdb keeps in-frame clones, though not all of them. Here the sample table reports 25,000 to 30,000 clones. Overall study findings and caveats: CIN3+ cases had significantly higher TCR repertoire richness than controls, but evenness did not differ.

Material: blood buffy coat. The chain is built from TRBV7-9 and TRBJ1-2; perhaps TRBD1 as D (6 bases). This sequence was found in a woman aged 18-70 years with a cervical HPV16 infection that either progressed to CIN3+ or cleared (not recorded which). The covered CDR3 bases are TGTGCCAGCAGCGGACAGCCACCCTACGAC. It specifies CASSGQPPYD. The complete CDR3 sequence is CASSGQPPYDYTF.